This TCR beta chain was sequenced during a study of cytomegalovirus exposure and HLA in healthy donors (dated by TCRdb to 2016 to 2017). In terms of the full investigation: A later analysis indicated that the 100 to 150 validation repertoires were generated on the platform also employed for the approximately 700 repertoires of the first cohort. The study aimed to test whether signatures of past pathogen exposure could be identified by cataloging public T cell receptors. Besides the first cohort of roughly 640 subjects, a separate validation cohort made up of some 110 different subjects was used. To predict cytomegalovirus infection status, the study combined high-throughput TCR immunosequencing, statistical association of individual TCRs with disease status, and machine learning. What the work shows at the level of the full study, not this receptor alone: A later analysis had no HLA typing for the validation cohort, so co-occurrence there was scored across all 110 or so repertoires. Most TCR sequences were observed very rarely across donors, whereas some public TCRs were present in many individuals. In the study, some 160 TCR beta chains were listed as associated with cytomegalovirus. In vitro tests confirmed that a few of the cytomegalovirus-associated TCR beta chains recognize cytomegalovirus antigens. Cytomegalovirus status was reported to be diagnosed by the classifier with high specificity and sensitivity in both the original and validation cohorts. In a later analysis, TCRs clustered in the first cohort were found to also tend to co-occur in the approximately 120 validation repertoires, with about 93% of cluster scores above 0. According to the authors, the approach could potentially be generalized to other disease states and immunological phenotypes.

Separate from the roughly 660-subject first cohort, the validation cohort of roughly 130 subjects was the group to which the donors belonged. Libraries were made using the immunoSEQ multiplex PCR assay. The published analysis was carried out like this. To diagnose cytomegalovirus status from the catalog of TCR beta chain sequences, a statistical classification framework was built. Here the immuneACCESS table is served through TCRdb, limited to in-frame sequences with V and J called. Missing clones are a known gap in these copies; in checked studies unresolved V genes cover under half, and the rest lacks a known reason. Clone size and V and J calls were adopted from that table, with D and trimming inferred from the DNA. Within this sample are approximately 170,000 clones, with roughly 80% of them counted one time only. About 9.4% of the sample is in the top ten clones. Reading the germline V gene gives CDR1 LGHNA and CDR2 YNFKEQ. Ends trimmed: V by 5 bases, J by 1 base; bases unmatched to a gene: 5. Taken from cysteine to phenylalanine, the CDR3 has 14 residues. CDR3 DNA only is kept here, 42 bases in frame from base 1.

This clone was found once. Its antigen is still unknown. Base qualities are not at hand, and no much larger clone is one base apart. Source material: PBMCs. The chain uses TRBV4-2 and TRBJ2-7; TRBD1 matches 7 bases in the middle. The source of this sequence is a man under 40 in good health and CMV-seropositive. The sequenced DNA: TGTGCCAGCAGCTCACGGACAGGATCCTACGAGCAGTACTTC. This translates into CASSSRTGSYEQYF.